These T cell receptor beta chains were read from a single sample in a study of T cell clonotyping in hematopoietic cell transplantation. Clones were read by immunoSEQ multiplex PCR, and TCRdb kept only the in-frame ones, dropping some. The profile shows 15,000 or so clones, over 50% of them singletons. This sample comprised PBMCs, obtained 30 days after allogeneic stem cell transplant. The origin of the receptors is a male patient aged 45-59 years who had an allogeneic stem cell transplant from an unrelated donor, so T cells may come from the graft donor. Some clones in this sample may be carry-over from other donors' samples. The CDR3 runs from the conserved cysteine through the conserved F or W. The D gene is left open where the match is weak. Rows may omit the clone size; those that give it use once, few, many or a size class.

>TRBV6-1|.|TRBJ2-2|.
CASPPFPGDTGELFF
TGTGCCAGCCCACCCTTTCCCGGCGACACCGGGGAGCTGTTTTTT
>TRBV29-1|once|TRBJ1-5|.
CSVRQQVNQPQHF
TGCAGCGTACGGCAACAGGTCAATCAGCCCCAGCATTTT
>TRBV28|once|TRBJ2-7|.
CASSQIWDSYEQYF
TGTGCCAGCAGTCAAATTTGGGACTCCTACGAGCAGTACTTC
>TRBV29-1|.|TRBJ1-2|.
CSPTERSKRGYTF
TGCAGCCCCACGGAGAGGTCAAAGCGTGGCTACACCTTC
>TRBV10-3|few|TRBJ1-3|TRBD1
CAISQGARGNTIYF
TGTGCCATCAGCCAGGGGGCGCGGGGAAACACCATATATTTT
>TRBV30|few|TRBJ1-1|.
CAWSTRWGSTEAFF
TGCGCCTGGAGTACCCGCTGGGGAAGCACTGAAGCTTTCTTT
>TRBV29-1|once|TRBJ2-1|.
CSVGFVEQFF
TGCAGCGTTGGATTCGTTGAGCAGTTCTTC
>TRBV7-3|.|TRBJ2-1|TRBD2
CASSLAGGHNEQFF
TGTGCCAGCAGTCTAGCGGGGGGTCACAATGAGCAGTTCTTC
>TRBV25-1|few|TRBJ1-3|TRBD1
CASSGPGTGENTIYF
TGTGCCAGCAGCGGACCCGGGACAGGGGAAAACACCATATATTTT
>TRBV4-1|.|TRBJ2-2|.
CASSQDRSGGELFF
TGCGCCAGCAGCCAAGATCGGAGCGGCGGGGAGCTGTTTTTT
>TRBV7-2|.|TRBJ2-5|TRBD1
CASSLGIGTGQETQYF
TGTGCCAGCAGCTTAGGTATCGGGACAGGACAAGAGACCCAGTACTTC
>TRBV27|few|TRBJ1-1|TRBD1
CASSGGDRWAEAFF
TGTGCCAGCAGTGGGGGGGACAGGTGGGCTGAAGCTTTCTTT
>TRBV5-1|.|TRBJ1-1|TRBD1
CASSLGGAWSTEAFF
TGCGCCAGCAGCTTAGGGGGCGCGTGGAGCACTGAAGCTTTCTTT
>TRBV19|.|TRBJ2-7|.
CASSILQGDEQYF
TGTGCCAGTAGTATATTACAGGGCGACGAGCAGTACTTC
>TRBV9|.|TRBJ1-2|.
CASSPGVGYTF
TGTGCCAGCAGCCCAGGCGTCGGCTACACCTTC
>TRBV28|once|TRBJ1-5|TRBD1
CASQYRGNQPQHF
TGTGCCAGCCAATACAGGGGGAATCAGCCCCAGCATTTT
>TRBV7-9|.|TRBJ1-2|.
CASSLGGVSF
TGTGCCAGCAGCTTAGGAGGGGTCAGCTTC
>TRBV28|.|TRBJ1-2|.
CASSQGKDYGYTF
TGTGCCAGCAGTCAGGGAAAGGACTATGGCTACACCTTC
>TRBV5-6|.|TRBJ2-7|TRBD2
CASSGSSGRDSYEQYF
TGTGCCAGCAGCGGGAGTAGCGGGAGGGACTCCTACGAGCAGTACTTC
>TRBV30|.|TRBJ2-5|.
CAWRGAQIFTGTQYF
TGTGCCTGGAGGGGGGCGCAAATATTCACTGGGACCCAGTACTTC
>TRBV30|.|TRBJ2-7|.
CAWSVQWSDGTGEQYF
TGTGCCTGGAGTGTACAATGGTCCGACGGAACGGGGGAGCAGTACTTC
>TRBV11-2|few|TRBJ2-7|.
CASSFDRETYEQYF
TGTGCCAGCAGCTTTGACCGTGAGACCTACGAGCAGTACTTC
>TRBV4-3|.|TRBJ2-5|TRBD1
CASSQVGDRRETQYF
TGCGCCAGCAGCCAAGTCGGGGACAGGCGGGAGACCCAGTACTTC
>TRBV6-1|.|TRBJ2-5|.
CASSSPGETQYF
TGTGCCAGCAGTTCCCCCGGAGAGACCCAGTACTTC
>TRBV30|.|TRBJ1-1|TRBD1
CAWSVFDRGGTEAFF
TGTGCCTGGAGTGTATTTGACAGGGGAGGCACTGAAGCTTTCTTT
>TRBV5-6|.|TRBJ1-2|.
CASSPQGGGYTF
TGTGCCAGCAGCCCTCAGGGTGGTGGCTACACCTTC
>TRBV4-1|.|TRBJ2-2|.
CASSQTGAQPGAGELFF
TGCGCCAGCAGCCAGACCGGGGCGCAACCGGGGGCCGGGGAGCTGTTTTTT
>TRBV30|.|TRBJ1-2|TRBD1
CAWIGQGGIYGYTF
TGTGCCTGGATTGGACAGGGTGGCATCTATGGCTACACCTTC
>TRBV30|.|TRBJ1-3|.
CAWSNGNSGNTIYF
TGTGCCTGGAGTAACGGAAACTCTGGAAACACCATATATTTT
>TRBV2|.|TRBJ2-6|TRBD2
CARSDAGGRANVLTF
TGTGCCAGGAGCGACGCGGGGGGCAGGGCCAACGTCCTGACTTTC
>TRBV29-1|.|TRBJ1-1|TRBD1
CSVATGEWSRAFF
TGCAGCGTAGCCACAGGGGAATGGAGTCGAGCTTTCTTT
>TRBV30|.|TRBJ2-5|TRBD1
CAWSVRKGQHETQYF
TGTGCCTGGAGCGTCAGAAAGGGACAGCACGAGACCCAGTACTTC
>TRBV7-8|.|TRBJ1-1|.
CASSPRNSNTEAFF
TGTGCCAGCAGCCCCCGAAACTCTAACACTGAAGCTTTCTTT
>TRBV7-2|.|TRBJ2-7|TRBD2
CASSQIGRSYEQYF
TGTGCCAGCAGCCAAATCGGGAGGAGCTACGAGCAGTACTTC
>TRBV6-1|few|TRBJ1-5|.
CASSEGVQHF
TGTGCCAGCAGTGAAGGGGTTCAGCATTTT
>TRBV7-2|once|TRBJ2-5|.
CASSLAGTNQETQYF
TGTGCCAGCAGCTTAGCGGGGACCAACCAGGAGACCCAGTACTTC
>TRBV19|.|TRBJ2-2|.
CASSRGQAGVDGELFF
TGTGCCAGTAGTAGGGGACAGGCGGGGGTGGACGGGGAGCTGTTTTTT
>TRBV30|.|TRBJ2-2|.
CAWRGTANTGELFF
TGTGCCTGGAGAGGGACCGCGAACACCGGGGAGCTGTTTTTT
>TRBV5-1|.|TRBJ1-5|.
CASSDGSLSNQPQHF
TGCGCCAGCAGCGACGGGTCGCTTAGCAATCAGCCCCAGCATTTT
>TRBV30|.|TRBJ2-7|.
CAWSDGASPYEQYF
TGTGCCTGGAGTGACGGGGCAAGTCCCTACGAGCAGTACTTC
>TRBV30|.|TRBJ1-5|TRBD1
CACRDRGNQPQHF
TGTGCCTGCCGGGACAGGGGCAATCAGCCCCAGCATTTT
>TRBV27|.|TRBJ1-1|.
CASSSSWGAEAFF
TGTGCCAGCAGTTCAAGTTGGGGAGCTGAAGCTTTCTTT
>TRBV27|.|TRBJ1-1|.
CASSLQGWNTEAFF
TGTGCCAGCAGCTTACAGGGTTGGAACACTGAAGCTTTCTTT
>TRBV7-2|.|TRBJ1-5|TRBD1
CASSLWTGNQPQHF
TGTGCCAGCAGCTTATGGACAGGTAATCAGCCCCAGCATTTT
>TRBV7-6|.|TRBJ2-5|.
CASSLARETQYF
TGTGCCAGCAGCTTAGCGCGAGAGACCCAGTACTTC